This T cell receptor (beta chain) was recovered during a study of cytomegalovirus exposure and HLA in healthy donors. 13 Jbeta primers and 60 Vbeta primers were used for the PCR. Some clones are missing from TCRdb's copy, which holds only in-frame ones; the method was immunoSEQ multiplex PCR. The data show roughly 180,000 clones, 75% to 85% seen once. Donors consisted of healthy bone marrow donors. The CDR3 extends over 15 amino acids. Per the germline V gene, CDR1 is SGHNT and CDR2 is YYREEE (reference sequence). As for this clone: Its ends do not fully match the called genes, so a read error is possible.

The chain carries TRBV5-4 and TRBJ1-2; unclear D gene. What was sequenced was PBMCs. The receptor comes from a man aged 25 to 40 in good health and CMV-seropositive. CDR3 sequence (DNA): TGTGCCAGCAGCTTGGAAAAGTCGGGAGCTCATGGCTACATCTTC. Translating gives CASSLEKSGAHGYIF.